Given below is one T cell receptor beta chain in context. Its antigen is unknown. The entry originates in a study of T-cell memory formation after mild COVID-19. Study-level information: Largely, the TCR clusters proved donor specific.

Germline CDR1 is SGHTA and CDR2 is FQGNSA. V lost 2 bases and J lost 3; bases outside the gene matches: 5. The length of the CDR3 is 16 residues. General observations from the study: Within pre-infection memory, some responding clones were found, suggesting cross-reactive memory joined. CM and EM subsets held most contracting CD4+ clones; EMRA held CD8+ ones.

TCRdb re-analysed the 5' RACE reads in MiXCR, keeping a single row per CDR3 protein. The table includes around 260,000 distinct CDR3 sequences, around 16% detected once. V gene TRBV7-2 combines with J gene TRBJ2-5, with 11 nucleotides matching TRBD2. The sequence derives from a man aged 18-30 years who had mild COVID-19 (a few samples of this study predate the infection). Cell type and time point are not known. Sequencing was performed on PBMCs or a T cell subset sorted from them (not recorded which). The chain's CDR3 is CASSLSSSGGEETQYF. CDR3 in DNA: TGTGCCAGCAGCTTAAGTAGTAGCGGGGGGGAAGAGACCCAGTACTTC.